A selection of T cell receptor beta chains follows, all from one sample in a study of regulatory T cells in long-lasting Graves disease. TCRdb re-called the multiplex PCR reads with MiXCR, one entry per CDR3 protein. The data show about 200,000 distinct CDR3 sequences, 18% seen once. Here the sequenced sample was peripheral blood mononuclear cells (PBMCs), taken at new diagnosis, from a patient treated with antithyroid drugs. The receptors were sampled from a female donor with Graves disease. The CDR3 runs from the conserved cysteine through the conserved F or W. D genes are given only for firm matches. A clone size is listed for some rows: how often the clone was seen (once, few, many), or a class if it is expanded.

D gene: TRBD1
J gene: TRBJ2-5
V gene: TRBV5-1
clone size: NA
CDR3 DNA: TGCGCCAGCAGCTCCATGGACAGGGGGGGGGAGACCCAGTACTTC
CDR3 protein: CASSSMDRGGETQYF

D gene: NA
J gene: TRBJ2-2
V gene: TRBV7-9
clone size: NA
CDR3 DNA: TGTGCCAGCACTCTGAGGCGGGTCAACACCAGGGAGCTGTTTTTT
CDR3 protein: CASTLRRVNTRELFF

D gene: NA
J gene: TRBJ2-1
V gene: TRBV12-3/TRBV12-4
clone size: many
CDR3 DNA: TGTGCCAGCCTCAGGGGCAATTGGGACAATGAGCAGTTCTTC
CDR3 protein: CASLRGNWDNEQFF

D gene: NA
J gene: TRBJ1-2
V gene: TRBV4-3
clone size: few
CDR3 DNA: TGCGCCAGCAGCCAAGGCCAGACCAACTATGGCTACACCTTC
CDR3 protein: CASSQGQTNYGYTF

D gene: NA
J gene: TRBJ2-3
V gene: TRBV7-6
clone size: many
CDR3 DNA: TGTGCCAGCAGCCCCCCCGGAGGGAGTACGAGAGATACGCAGTATTTT
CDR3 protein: CASSPPGGSTRDTQYF

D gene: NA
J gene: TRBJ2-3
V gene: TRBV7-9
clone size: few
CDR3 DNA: TGTGCCAGCAGTCGACGAGGGGTCCTCATAGATACGCAGTATTTT
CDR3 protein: CASSRRGVLIDTQYF

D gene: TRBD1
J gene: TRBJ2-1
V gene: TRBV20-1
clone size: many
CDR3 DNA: TGCAGTGCAACGCTCAGGGGGAGATATGAGCAGTTCTTC
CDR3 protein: CSATLRGRYEQFF

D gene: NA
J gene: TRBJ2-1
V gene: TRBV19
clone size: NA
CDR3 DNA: TGTGCCAGTAACGGGGGCTCCTACAATGAGCAGTTCTTC
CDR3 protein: CASNGGSYNEQFF

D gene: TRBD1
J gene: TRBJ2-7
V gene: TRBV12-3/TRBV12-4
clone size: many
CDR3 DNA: TGTGCCAGCAGTTCAGAAGGACAGGGGAGCAGTTACGAGCAGTACTTC
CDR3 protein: CASSSEGQGSSYEQYF

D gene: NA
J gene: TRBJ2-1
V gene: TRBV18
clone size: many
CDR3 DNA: TGTGCCAGCTCACCGAGGACAGACACCTACAATGAGCAGTTCTTC
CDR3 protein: CASSPRTDTYNEQFF

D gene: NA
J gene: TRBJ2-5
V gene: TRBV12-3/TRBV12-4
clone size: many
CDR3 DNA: TGTGCCAGCAGTTTAAGCTATGAAGAGACCCAGTACTTC
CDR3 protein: CASSLSYEETQYF

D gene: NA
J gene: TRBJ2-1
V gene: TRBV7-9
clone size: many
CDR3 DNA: TGTGCCAGCAGCTTAGGGGTTGGTAATGAGCAGTTCTTC
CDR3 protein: CASSLGVGNEQFF

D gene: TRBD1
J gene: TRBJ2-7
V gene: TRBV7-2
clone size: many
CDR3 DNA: TGTGCCAGCAGCTTAGCGCGGAGCTTGGGTATACAGGGGCCATCCTACGAGCAGTACTTC
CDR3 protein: CASSLARSLGIQGPSYEQYF

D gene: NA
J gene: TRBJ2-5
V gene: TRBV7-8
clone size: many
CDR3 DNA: TGTGCCAGCAGCCCCGGCAGCACAACTTCCCAGTACTTC
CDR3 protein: CASSPGSTTSQYF

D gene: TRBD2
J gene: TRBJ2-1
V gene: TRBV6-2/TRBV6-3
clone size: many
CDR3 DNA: TGTGCCAGCAGTCATACTAGCGGGACGGGTAATGAGCAGTTCTTC
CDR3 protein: CASSHTSGTGNEQFF

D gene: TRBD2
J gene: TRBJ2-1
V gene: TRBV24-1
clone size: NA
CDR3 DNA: TGTGCCACCAGTGACCACGACCTGGGGAGCGGGAGGGCCTACAATGAGCAGTTCTTC
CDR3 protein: CATSDHDLGSGRAYNEQFF

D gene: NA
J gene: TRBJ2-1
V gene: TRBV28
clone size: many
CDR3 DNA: TGTGCCAGCAGTTTTTCGCAGGCAGACAATGAGCAGTTCTTC
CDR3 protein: CASSFSQADNEQFF

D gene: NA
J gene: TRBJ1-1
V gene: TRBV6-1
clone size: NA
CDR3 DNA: TGTGCCAGCAGTGTGACAGTCACGAACACTGAAGCTTTCTTT
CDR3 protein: CASSVTVTNTEAFF

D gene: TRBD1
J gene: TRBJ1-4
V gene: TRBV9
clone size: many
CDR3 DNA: TGTGCCAGCAGCGACCGGGACAGGGGACCCACCACAGAAAAACTGTTTTTT
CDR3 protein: CASSDRDRGPTTEKLFF

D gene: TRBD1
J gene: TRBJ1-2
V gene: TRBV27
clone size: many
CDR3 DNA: TGTGCCAGCAGACCCACAGGGGGACGAGGCTATGGCTACACCTTC
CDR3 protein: CASRPTGGRGYGYTF

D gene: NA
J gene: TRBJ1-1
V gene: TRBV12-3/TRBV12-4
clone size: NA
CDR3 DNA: TGTGCCAGCAGTGAGCGCAGGGGCACTGAAGCTTTCTTT
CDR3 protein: CASSERRGTEAFF

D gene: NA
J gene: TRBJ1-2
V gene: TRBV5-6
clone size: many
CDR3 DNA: TGTGCCAGCAGCGCCGAACCCGGTAGGGTTAGCAGTCGTGGCTACACCTTC
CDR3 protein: CASSAEPGRVSSRGYTF

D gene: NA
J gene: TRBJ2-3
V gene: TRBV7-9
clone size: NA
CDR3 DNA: TGTGCCAGCAACGTACAGAGCACAGATACGCAGTATTTT
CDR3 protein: CASNVQSTDTQYF

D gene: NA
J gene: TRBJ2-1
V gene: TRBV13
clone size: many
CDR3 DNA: TGTGCCAGCAGCTCGGGACGATGGAATGAGCAGTTCTTC
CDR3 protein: CASSSGRWNEQFF

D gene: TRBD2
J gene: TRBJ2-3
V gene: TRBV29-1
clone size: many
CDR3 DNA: TGCAGCGTCCCTCTGCAGGGAGGGACAGATACGCAGTATTTT
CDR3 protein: CSVPLQGGTDTQYF

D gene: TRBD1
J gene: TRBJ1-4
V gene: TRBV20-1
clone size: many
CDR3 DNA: TGCAGTGCTAGAGATTATATGGGACAGGGACGTGAAAAACTGTTTTTT
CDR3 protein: CSARDYMGQGREKLFF

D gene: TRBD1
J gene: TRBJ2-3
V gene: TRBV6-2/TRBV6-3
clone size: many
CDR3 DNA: TGTGCCACGGGTCCAGGGGGCCGCACAGATACGCAGTATTTT
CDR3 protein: CATGPGGRTDTQYF